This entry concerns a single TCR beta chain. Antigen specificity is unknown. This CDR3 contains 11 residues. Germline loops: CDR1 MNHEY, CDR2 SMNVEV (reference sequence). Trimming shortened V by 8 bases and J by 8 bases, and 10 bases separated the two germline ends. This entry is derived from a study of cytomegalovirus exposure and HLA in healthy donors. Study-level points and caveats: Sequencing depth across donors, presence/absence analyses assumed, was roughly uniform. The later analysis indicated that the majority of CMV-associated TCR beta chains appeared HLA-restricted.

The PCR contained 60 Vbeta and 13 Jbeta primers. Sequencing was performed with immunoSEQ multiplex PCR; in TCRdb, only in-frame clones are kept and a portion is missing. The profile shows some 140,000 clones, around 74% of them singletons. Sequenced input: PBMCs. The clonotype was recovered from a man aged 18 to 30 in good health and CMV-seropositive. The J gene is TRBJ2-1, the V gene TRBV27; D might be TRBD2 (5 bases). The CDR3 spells CASGRGYEQFF. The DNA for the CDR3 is TGTGCCAGCGGGAGAGGGTATGAGCAGTTCTTC.